This TCR beta chain appears in the sequencing data of a study of T-cell memory formation after mild COVID-19. Turning to this clonotype: The antigen is undetermined.

Study-wide results and limits: Whether second-wave clones peaking at day 37 were SARS-CoV-2 specific went unconfirmed. CD4+ bias marked clones expanding day 15 to 37, unlike balanced contracting clones.

It was 5'RACE with constant-segment primers that produced the TCR alpha and TCR beta cDNA libraries, which carried sample barcodes and UMIs. TCRdb recomputed calls from the 5' RACE reads with MiXCR, one row per CDR3 protein. The sample contains around 200,000 distinct CDR3 sequences, about 27% of which appear only once. The sequencing input was PBMCs or a T cell subset sorted from them (not recorded which). This receptor was taken from an adult woman who had mild COVID-19 (a few samples of this study predate the infection). Cell type and time point are not known.

This CDR3 is CAIDLGGARSDTQYF. The CDR3 DNA is TGTGCCATCGACCTGGGGGGGGCCCGTTCAGATACGCAGTATTTT. The chain is built from TRBV25-1 and TRBJ2-3, with D possibly TRBD2 on 7 matching bases. This CDR3 has 15 residues. The germline CDR1 and CDR2 sequences are MGHDK and SYGVNS. The V end lost 10 bases, the J end lost 4 bases, and 21 bases lay between the germline ends.